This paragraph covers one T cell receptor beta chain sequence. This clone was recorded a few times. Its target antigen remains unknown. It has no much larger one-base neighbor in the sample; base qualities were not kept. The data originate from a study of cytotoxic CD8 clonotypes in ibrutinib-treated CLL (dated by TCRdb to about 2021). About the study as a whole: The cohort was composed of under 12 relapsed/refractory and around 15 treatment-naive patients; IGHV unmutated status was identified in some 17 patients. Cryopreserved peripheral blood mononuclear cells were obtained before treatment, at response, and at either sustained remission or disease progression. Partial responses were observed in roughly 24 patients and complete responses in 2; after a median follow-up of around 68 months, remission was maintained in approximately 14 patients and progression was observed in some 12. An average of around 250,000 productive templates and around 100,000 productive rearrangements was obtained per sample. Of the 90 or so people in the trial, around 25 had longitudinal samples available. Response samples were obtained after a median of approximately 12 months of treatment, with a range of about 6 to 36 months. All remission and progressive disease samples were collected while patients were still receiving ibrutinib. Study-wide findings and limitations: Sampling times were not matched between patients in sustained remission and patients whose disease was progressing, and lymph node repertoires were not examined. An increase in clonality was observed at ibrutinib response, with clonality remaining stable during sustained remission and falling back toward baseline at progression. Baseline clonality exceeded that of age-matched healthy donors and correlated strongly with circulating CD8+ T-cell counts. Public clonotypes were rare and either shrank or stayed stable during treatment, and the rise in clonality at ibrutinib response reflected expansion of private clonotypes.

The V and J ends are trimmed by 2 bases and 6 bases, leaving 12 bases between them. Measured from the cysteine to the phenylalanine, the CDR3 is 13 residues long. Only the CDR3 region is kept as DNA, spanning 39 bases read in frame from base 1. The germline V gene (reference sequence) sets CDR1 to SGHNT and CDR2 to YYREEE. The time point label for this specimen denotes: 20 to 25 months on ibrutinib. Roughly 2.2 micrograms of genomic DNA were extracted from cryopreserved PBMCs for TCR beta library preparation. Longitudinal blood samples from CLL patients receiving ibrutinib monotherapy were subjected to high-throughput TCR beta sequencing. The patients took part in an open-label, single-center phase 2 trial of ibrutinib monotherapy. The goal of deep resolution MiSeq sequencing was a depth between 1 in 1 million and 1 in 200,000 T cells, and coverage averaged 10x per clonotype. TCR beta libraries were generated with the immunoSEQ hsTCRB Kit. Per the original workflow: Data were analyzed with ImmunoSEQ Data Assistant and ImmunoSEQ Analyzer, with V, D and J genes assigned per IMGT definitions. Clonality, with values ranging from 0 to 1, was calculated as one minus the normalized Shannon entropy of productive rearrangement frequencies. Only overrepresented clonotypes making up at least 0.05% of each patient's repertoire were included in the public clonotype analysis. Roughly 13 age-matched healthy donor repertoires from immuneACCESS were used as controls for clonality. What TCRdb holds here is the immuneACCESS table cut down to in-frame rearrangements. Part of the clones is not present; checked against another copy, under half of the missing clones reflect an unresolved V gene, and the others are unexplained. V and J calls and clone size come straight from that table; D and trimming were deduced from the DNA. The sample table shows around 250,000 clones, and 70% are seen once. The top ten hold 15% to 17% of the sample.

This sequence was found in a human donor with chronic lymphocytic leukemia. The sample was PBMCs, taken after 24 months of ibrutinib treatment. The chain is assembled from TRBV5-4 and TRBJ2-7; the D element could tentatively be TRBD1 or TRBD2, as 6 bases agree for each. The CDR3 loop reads CASSFGGASEQYF. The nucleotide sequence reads TGTGCCAGCAGCTTCGGGGGCGCTTCCGAGCAGTACTTC.